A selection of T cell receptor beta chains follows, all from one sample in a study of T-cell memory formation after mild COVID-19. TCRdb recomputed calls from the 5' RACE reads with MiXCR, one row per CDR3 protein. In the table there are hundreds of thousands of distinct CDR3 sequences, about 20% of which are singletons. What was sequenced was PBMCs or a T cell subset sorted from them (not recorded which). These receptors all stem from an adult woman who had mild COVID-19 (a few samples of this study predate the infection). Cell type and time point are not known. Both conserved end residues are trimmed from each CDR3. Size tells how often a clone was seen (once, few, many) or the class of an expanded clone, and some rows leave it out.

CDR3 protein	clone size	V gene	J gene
SVTSGGTRNTQY	NA	TRBV29-1	TRBJ2-3
ASSLVGSGSPLH	NA	TRBV12-3/TRBV12-4	TRBJ1-6
ASSPPREGLELY	NA	TRBV7-2	TRBJ1-3
AWSVRTGGQPQH	NA	TRBV30	TRBJ1-5
ASSLPHDQPYYQPQH	NA	TRBV5-1	TRBJ1-5
ASSPIFGISYEQY	NA	TRBV11-2	TRBJ2-7
ASSLDTNTDTQY	many	TRBV5-1	TRBJ2-3
ASSEYRGRSGNTEAF	few	TRBV7-9	TRBJ1-1
ASSGTLFPSGRADTQY	NA	TRBV5-4	TRBJ2-3
ASSLESPGQKNTGELF	few	TRBV7-6	TRBJ2-2
ASSLASRGQETQY	many	TRBV7-6	TRBJ2-5
ASRYAGTSQAGELF	NA	TRBV7-2	TRBJ2-2
ASSVLAGAYGYT	NA	TRBV6-4	TRBJ1-2
ASSLGDLDTQY	few	TRBV5-1	TRBJ2-3
ASRQDHYGYT	NA	TRBV2	TRBJ1-2
ASTLAPPNEQF	few	TRBV7-2	TRBJ2-1
ASSPGRTVDTQY	few	TRBV11-3	TRBJ2-3
ASRSRGGAGSYEQY	NA	TRBV6-5	TRBJ2-7
ASSVVTGGTGELF	NA	TRBV9	TRBJ2-2
ASSLRDSLWEGTEAF	NA	TRBV12-3/TRBV12-4	TRBJ1-1
AWTGESTEAF	NA	TRBV30	TRBJ1-1
ASSPGQLPLGEQY	NA	TRBV5-1	TRBJ2-7
SARYYNEQF	few	TRBV20-1	TRBJ2-1
ASNSQGAGANVLT	few	TRBV25-1	TRBJ2-6
ASRYPGQGFHEQY	few	TRBV12-3/TRBV12-4	TRBJ2-7
ASSYSPAGGNEQF	NA	TRBV6-2/TRBV6-3	TRBJ2-1
ASSQALGTGGADTQY	NA	TRBV3-1	TRBJ2-3
ASKPSGGYEQY	NA	TRBV5-1	TRBJ2-7
ASSPTSGIGETQY	NA	TRBV6-5	TRBJ2-5
ASSLAGASNQPQH	many	TRBV12-3/TRBV12-4	TRBJ1-5
ASSQGQKHTNSYEQY	few	TRBV11-3	TRBJ2-7
ASSFAAGGYGYT	few	TRBV12-3/TRBV12-4	TRBJ1-2
ASRHADRDYGYT	many	TRBV5-1	TRBJ1-2
ASSAIWQGVPSGTYNEQF	NA	TRBV5-1	TRBJ2-1
SARDSGQGGTDTQY	few	TRBV20-1	TRBJ2-3
ASSPGLAEDTQY	NA	TRBV5-4	TRBJ2-3
ASSSGQVIADTQY	NA	TRBV5-1	TRBJ2-3
ASSGPTDGANYGYT	NA	TRBV9	TRBJ1-2
ASSQAGVIETQY	NA	TRBV3-1	TRBJ2-5
ASSLVILAGVSNEQF	few	TRBV5-4	TRBJ2-1
ASRGGAGEARTDTQY	NA	TRBV9	TRBJ2-3
ASSYIGVGELF	NA	TRBV6-5	TRBJ2-2
ASSLDRGGGAYEQY	NA	TRBV11-2	TRBJ2-7
ASSFRVHTEAF	many	TRBV5-1	TRBJ1-1
ASAGGGKLNTEAF	few	TRBV5-1	TRBJ1-1
ASSNRGGGYT	NA	TRBV6-5	TRBJ1-2
ASSLADPGRDEKLF	few	TRBV5-1	TRBJ1-4
ASSLTLTGWYEQY	few	TRBV27	TRBJ2-7
ASSAGTGVYNEQF	few	TRBV12-3/TRBV12-4	TRBJ2-1
ASSLGQGASGYT	few	TRBV7-2	TRBJ1-2
SAPPLAGGPNEQF	many	TRBV29-1	TRBJ2-1
ASSMRHSGTEAF	few	TRBV19	TRBJ1-1
ASSQVTSSFRGEQF	NA	TRBV3-1	TRBJ2-1
ATSLGGAVNNEQF	NA	TRBV15	TRBJ2-1
AWSRQGSNQPQH	NA	TRBV30	TRBJ1-5
ASSRGLSKGEKLF	few	TRBV3-1	TRBJ1-4
SAREKGTYEQY	few	TRBV20-1	TRBJ2-7
ASSPGPRGGRGPDTQY	many	TRBV4-1	TRBJ2-3